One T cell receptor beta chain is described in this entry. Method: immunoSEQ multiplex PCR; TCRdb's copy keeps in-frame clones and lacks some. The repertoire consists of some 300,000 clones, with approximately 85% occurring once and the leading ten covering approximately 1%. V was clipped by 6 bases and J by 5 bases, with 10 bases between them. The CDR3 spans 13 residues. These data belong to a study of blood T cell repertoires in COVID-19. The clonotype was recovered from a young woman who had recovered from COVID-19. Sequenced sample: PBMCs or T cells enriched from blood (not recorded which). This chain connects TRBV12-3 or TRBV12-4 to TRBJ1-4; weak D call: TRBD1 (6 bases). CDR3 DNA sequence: TGTGCCAGCAGACAGGGTCCAAATGAAAAACTGTTTTTT. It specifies CASRQGPNEKLFF.